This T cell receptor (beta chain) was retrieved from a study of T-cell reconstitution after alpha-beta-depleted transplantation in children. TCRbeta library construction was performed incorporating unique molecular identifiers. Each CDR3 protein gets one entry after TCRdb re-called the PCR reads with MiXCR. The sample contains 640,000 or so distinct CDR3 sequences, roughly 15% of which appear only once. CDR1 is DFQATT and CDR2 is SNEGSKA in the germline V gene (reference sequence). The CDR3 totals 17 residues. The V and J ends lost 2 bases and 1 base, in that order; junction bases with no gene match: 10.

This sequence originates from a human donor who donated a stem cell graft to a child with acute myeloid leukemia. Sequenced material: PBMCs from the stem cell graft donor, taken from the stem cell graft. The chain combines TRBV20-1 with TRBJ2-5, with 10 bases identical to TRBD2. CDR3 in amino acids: CSARNIGLAESQETQYF. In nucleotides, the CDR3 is TGCAGTGCTAGAAACATCGGACTAGCGGAGTCCCAAGAGACCCAGTACTTC.